A single sample is the source of the 20 T cell receptor beta chains below, sequenced in a study of CD8 T cells in ankylosing spondylitis. Study observations and caveats: The study identified a TCR beta motif of under ten highly homologous variants that appeared characteristic of ankylosing spondylitis blood.

TCRdb re-analysed the 5' RACE reads in MiXCR, keeping a single row per CDR3 protein. The data show approximately 500,000 distinct CDR3 sequences, approximately 12% seen once. No antigen has been assigned to these receptors. Sequencing was performed on blood, either unsorted or a sorted T cell fraction (not recorded which). Receptors originate from a male donor with ankylosing spondylitis.

This clonotype has at least ten counts. This chain connects TRBV20-1 to TRBJ2-2; D ambiguous. The CDR3 covers 12 residues. The germline gives CDR1 DFQATT, CDR2 SNEGSKA (reference sequence). The ends were cut back, 5 bases at V and 1 base at J, with 5 bases in the middle. CDR3 DNA sequence: TGCAGTGCTTCTAGGAACACCGGGGAGCTGTTTTTT. This sequence encodes CSASRNTGELFF.

The CDR3 reads CASSWTGKTTGELFF. The CDR3 DNA is TGTGCCAGCAGTTGGACAGGGAAGACCACCGGGGAGCTGTTTTTT. The V gene is TRBV12-3 or TRBV12-4, the J gene TRBJ2-2; the match to TRBD1 covers 8 bases. The V gene end was trimmed by 4 bases and the J gene end by 4 bases; junction bases not matched to a gene: 5. The CDR3 is made up of 15 amino acids.

This clonotype has at least ten counts. The rearrangement uses TRBV29-1 and TRBJ1-2; D ambiguous. The CDR3 loop spans 10 amino acids. Germline-derived CDR1 and CDR2 are SQVTM and ANQGSEA. V gave up 6 bases and J gave up 4 bases, with 6 bases separating them. CDR3 coding DNA: TGCAGCGTCTCAGCCTATGGCTACACCTTC. Translating gives CSVSAYGYTF.

This clonotype occurred many times. The rearrangement links TRBV2 to TRBJ2-3; tentative D call: TRBD2 (5 bases). The germline V gene encodes CDR1 SNHLY and CDR2 FYNNEI. This CDR3 has 13 amino acids. The V and J ends lost 6 bases and 5 bases respectively, with 12 bases between them. The CDR3 DNA is TGTGCCAGCAGGGCAGACCGGGGAGATACGCAGTATTTT. Amino acid sequence: CASRADRGDTQYF.

The chain uses TRBV19 and TRBJ1-5; D may be TRBD1 (6 bases). Trimming pared 3 bases from V and 9 bases from J, leaving 18 bases between. The CDR3 extends over 15 amino acids. Germline-derived CDR1 and CDR2 are LNHDA and SQIVND (reference sequence). As DNA, the CDR3 is TGTGCCAGTAGTATCGGTTGGCAGGGGTACTTGCCCCAGCATTTT. Its protein product is CASSIGWQGYLPQHF.

This rearrangement joins TRBV29-1 to TRBJ2-6, with unresolved D. Trimming removed 1 base at V and 4 bases at J, with 8 bases between. CDR1 and CDR2 from the germline V gene are SQVTM and ANQGSEA. This CDR3 comprises 14 residues. CDR3 amino acids: CSVEAGNGANVLTF. CDR3 DNA: TGCAGCGTTGAAGCTGGGAACGGGGCCAACGTCCTGACTTTC.

The J gene is TRBJ2-5, the V gene TRBV29-1; no clear D. Germline CDR1 reads SQVTM; CDR2 reads ANQGSEA. V lost 7 bases and J 0 bases, leaving 12 bases between the germline ends. CDR3 length: 13 amino acids. The CDR3 coding sequence is TGCAGCGCGGCCCTGCGCCACCAAGAGACCCAGTACTTC. This gives the protein CSAALRHQETQYF.

This clonotype was seen a handful of times. The chain recombines TRBV24-1 with TRBJ2-3, with 10 bases aligning to TRBD1. The CDR3 consists of 16 residues. The V segment lost 3 bases and the J segment 3 bases; nucleotides outside the gene matches: 5. Germline lookup yields CDR1 KGHDR and CDR2 SFDVKD. CDR3 protein: CATSDLPGQGTDTQYF. As DNA, the CDR3 is TGTGCCACCAGTGATCTTCCGGGACAGGGGACAGATACGCAGTATTTT.

V is TRBV5-1 and J is TRBJ1-2; D is perhaps TRBD1 (6 bases). Trimming removed 4 bases from V and 4 bases from J, with 23 bases in between. Germline V gives CDR1 SGHRS, CDR2 YFSETQ. This CDR3 has 17 residues. The CDR3 loop reads CASSRWGQQGSSYGYTF. The CDR3 DNA sequence: TGCGCCAGCAGCCGATGGGGCCAACAGGGTTCTAGCTATGGCTACACCTTC. The full variable domain, rest sourced from reference TRBV5-1 and TRBJ1-2, is KAGVTQTPRYLIKTRGQQVTLSCSPISGHRSVSWYQQTPGQGLQFLFEYFSETQRNKGNFPGRFSGRQFSNSRSEMNVSTLELGDSALYLCASSRWGQQGSSYGYTFGSGTRLTVV.

The CDR3 coding sequence is TGTGCCAGCAGTGATCTAGCGGGAGTCCGGGGCTACAATGAGCAGTTCTTC. This sequence encodes CASSDLAGVRGYNEQFF. This chain uses TRBV2 with TRBJ2-1; 10 positions match TRBD2. The CDR3 contains 17 residues. Trimming removed 3 bases from V and 3 bases from J; junction bases left unmatched: 8. CDR1 and CDR2 (germline): SNHLY, FYNNEI.

This clonotype was counted a few times. V and J are TRBV20-1 and TRBJ2-5, with 8 bases matching TRBD2. CDR3 length equals 15 residues. The germline gives CDR1 DFQATT, CDR2 SNEGSKA (reference sequence). Trimming removed 7 bases from V and 1 base from J; junction bases left unmatched: 11. This CDR3 is CSVPRAGGLQETQYF. CDR3 sequence (DNA): TGCAGTGTCCCCCGGGCGGGAGGCCTCCAAGAGACCCAGTACTTC.

The chain carries TRBV20-1 and TRBJ2-1; 11 positions match TRBD2. Germline V gene sequence: CDR1 DFQATT, CDR2 SNEGSKA (reference sequence). The CDR3 loop spans 14 amino acids. The CDR3 loop is CRVLAGGTYNEQFF. The CDR3 DNA is TGCAGGGTCCTAGCGGGAGGTACTTACAATGAGCAGTTCTTC.

CDR3 sequence: CSAVGPYEQYF. CDR3 nucleotides: TGCAGTGCTGTCGGACCTTACGAGCAGTACTTC. The chain carries TRBV20-1 and TRBJ2-7; D remains ambiguous. V lost 5 bases and J lost 4, with 9 bases in between. The CDR3 has 11 residues. Germline V lookup: CDR1 DFQATT, CDR2 SNEGSKA (reference sequence).

The V gene is TRBV3-1, the J gene TRBJ1-1, with 9 bases aligning to TRBD1. The germline gives CDR1 LGHDT, CDR2 YNNKEL (reference sequence). V lost 4 bases, J lost 5 bases, and 5 bases stayed unmatched. The CDR3 spans 14 residues. The CDR3 spells CASSRRDRATEAFF. The CDR3 DNA reads as TGTGCCAGCAGCCGTCGGGACAGGGCGACTGAAGCTTTCTTT.

As to this clonotype: Compared with germline, one end of the junction differs, possibly owing to a read error. This sequence joins TRBV20-1 and TRBJ1-3; D call uncertain. The CDR3 is 14 amino acids. Looked up from germline, CDR1 is DFQATT and CDR2 is SNEGSKA (reference sequence). The CDR3 protein is CSAARYLSGNAIYF. As DNA, the CDR3 is TGCAGTGCTGCCCGGTATCTCTCTGGAAACGCCATATATTTT.

In the case of this clonotype: A read error is possible here, since a much larger clone lies one base away. This rearrangement joins TRBV29-1 to TRBJ2-3; 15 bases agree with TRBD2. This CDR3 is 18 amino acids long. CDR1 and CDR2 (germline): SQVTM, ANQGSEA. The CDR3 DNA reads as TGCAGCGCTGAACGGGTGGGACTAGCGGGAGGAAGAACAGATACGCAGTATTTT. Its translation is CSAERVGLAGGRTDTQYF.

This clonotype was counted a few times. The chain has TRBV6-1 and TRBJ1-2; D call uncertain. This CDR3 is built from 13 residues. Trimming removed 3 bases from V and 4 bases from J, with 9 bases in between. CDR1 is MNHNS, CDR2 SASEGT, per germline. CDR3 in amino acids: CASSDAASYGYTF. CDR3 bases: TGTGCCAGCAGTGACGCGGCGAGCTATGGCTACACCTTC.

This clonotype has a count of ten or more. The chain employs TRBV7-9 and TRBJ2-1; TRBD2 is a possible D gene (6 bases). Germline loops: CDR1 SEHNR, CDR2 FQNEAQ (reference sequence). Trimming left V 6 bases short and J 15 bases short, with 18 bases between. CDR3 length: 12 amino acids. The CDR3 region is CASRFYGRGGFF. DNA of the CDR3: TGTGCCAGCAGGTTTTACGGCCGGGGAGGGTTCTTC.

The rearrangement links TRBV5-6 to TRBJ1-2; D is undetermined. In germline, CDR1 is SGHDT, CDR2 YYEEEE. With 3 bases removed from V and 2 bases from J, the gap between germline ends came to 11 bases. CDR3 length: 14 residues. The CDR3 region is CASSSGLDNYGYTF. In DNA form, the CDR3 reads TGTGCCAGCAGCTCCGGACTCGACAACTATGGCTACACCTTC.

In this sample, this clonotype turned up many times. Its ends do not fully match the called genes, so a read error is possible. V and J are TRBV20-1 and TRBJ1-2; 7 bases map to TRBD1. Looked up from germline, CDR1 is DFQATT and CDR2 is SNEGSKA (reference sequence). The CDR3 is 16 residues long. The CDR3 region is CSAGDRATFRGYGYTF. In nucleotides, the CDR3 is TGCAGTGCTGGAGACAGGGCGACCTTCAGAGGCTATGGCTACACCTTC.